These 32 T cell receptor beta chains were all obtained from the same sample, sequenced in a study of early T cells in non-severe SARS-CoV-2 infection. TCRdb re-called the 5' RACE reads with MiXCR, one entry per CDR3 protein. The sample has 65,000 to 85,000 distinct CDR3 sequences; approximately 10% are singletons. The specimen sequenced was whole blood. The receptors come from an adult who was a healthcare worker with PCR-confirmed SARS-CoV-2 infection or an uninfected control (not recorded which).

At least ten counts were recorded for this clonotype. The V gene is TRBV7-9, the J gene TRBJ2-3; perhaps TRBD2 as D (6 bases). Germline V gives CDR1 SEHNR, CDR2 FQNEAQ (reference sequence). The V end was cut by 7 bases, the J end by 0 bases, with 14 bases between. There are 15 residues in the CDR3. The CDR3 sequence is CASTPGATSTDTQYF. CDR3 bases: TGTGCCAGCACTCCGGGAGCTACGAGCACAGATACGCAGTATTTT.

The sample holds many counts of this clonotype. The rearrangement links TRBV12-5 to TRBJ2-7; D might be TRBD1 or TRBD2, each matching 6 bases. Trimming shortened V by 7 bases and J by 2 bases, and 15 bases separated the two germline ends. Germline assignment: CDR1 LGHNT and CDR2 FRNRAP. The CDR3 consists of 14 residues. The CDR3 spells CASAGWGAPYEQYF. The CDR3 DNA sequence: TGTGCTAGTGCCGGGTGGGGGGCCCCCTACGAGCAGTACTTC.

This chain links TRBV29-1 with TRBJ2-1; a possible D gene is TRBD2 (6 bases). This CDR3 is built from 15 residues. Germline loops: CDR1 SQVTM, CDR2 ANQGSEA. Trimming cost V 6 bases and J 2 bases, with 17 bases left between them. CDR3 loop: CSVDLGTLAYNEQFF. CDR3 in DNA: TGCAGCGTCGACCTTGGGACTTTAGCCTACAATGAGCAGTTCTTC.

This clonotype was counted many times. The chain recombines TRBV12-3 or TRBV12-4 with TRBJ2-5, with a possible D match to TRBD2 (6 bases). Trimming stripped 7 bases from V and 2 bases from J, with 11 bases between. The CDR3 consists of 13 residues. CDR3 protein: CASNPGTQETQYF. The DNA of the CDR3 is TGTGCCAGCAACCCCGGGACTCAAGAGACCCAGTACTTC.

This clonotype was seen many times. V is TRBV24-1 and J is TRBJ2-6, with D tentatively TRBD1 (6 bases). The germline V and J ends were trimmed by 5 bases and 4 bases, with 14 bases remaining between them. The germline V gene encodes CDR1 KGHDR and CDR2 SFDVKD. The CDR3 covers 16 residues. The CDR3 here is CATSVRGEGGANVLTF. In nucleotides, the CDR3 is TGTGCCACCAGTGTCAGGGGTGAAGGAGGGGCCAACGTCCTGACTTTC.

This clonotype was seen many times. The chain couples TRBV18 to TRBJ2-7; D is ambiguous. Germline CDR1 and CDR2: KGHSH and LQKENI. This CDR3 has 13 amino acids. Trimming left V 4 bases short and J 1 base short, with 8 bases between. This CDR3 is CASSRLESYEQYF. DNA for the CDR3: TGTGCCAGCTCACGTTTAGAGTCCTACGAGCAGTACTTC.

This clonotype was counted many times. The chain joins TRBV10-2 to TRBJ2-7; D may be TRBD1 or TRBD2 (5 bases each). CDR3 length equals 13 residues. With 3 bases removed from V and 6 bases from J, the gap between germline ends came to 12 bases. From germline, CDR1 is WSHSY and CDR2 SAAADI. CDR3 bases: TGCGCCAGCAGTGATCCGGGAAGGGGCGAGCAGTACTTC. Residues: CASSDPGRGEQYF.

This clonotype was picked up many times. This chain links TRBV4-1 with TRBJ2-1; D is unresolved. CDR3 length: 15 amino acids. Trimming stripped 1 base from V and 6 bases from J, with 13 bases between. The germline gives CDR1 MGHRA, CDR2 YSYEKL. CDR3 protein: CASSQGPVSGNEQFF. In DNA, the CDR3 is TGCGCCAGCAGCCAAGGTCCAGTTTCCGGCAATGAGCAGTTCTTC.

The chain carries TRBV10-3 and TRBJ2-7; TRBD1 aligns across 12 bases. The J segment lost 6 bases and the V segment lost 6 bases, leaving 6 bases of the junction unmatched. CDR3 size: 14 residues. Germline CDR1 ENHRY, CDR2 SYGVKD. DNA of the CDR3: TGTGCCATCAGACCGGGGACAGGGGGCCTCGAGCAGTACTTC. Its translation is CAIRPGTGGLEQYF.

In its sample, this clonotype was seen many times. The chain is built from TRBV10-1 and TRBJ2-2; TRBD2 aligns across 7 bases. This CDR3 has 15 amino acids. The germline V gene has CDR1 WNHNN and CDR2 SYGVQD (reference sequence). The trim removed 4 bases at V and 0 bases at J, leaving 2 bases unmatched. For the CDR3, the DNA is TGCGCCAGCAGTGTGGCGGGGGCGAACACCGGGGAGCTGTTTTTT. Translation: CASSVAGANTGELFF.

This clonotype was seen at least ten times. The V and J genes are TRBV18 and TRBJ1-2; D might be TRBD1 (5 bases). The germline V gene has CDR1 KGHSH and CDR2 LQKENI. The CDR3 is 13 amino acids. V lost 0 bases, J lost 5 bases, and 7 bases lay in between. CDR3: CASSPPRVYGYTF. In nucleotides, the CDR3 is TGTGCCAGCTCACCACCCAGGGTTTATGGCTACACCTTC.

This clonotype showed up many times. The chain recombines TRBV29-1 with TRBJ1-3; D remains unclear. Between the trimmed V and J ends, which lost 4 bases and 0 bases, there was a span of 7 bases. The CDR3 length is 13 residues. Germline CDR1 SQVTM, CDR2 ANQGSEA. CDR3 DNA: TGCAGCGTTGTAACCCGCTCTGGAAACACCATATATTTT. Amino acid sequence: CSVVTRSGNTIYF.

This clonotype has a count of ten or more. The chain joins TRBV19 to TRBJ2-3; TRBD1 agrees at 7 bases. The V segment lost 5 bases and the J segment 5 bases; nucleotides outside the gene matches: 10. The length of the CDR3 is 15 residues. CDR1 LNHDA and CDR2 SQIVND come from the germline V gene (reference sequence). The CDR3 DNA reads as TGTGCCAGTAGTTTCGACAGGGCGTTCATAGATACGCAGTATTTT. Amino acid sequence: CASSFDRAFIDTQYF. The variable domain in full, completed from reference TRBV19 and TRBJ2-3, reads DGGITQSPKYLFRKEGQNVTLSCEQNLNHDAMYWYRQDPGQGLRLIYYSQIVNDFQKGDIAEGYSVSREKKESFPLTVTSAQKNPTAFYLCASSFDRAFIDTQYFGPGTRLTVL.

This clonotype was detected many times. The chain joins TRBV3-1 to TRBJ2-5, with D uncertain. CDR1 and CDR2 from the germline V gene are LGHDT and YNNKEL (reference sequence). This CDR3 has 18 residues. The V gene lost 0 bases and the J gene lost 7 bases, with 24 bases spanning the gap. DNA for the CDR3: TGTGCCAGCAGCCAAGAGATCAATTCCGGGCCCCGCTACCGGACCCAGTACTTC. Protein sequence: CASSQEINSGPRYRTQYF.

CDR3 protein: CASTNGGEDTEAFF. CDR3 in DNA: TGTGCCAGCACCAACGGGGGGGAAGACACTGAAGCTTTCTTT. J is TRBJ1-1 and V is TRBV6-5; maybe TRBD1 (5 bases). V gave up 7 bases and J gave up 3 bases, with 15 bases separating them. The CDR3 sequence is 14 residues long. Germline assignment: CDR1 MNHEY and CDR2 SVGAGI.

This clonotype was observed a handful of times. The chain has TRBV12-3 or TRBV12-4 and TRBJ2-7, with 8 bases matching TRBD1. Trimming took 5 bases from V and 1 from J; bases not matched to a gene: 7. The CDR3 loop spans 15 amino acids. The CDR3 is CASSPGQGGSYEQYF. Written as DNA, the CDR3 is TGTGCCAGCAGTCCTGGACAGGGCGGTTCCTACGAGCAGTACTTC.

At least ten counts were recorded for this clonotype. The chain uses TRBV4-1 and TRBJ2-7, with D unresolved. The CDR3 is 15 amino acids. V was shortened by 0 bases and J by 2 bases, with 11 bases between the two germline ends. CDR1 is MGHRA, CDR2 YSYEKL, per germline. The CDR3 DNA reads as TGCGCCAGCAGCCAAGACGGTTATTCCCCCTACGAGCAGTACTTC. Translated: CASSQDGYSPYEQYF.

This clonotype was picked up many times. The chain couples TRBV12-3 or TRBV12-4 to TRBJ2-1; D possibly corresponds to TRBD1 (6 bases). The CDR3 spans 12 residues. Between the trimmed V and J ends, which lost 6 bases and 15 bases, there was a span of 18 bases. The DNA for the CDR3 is TGTGCCAGCAGCTCCACCGAGGGGGATGGGTTCTTC. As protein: CASSSTEGDGFF.

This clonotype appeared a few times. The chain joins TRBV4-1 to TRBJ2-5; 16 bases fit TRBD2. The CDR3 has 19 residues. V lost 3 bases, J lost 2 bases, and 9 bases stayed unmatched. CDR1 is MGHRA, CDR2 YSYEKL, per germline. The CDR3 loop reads CASSHPGLAGGPNQETQYF. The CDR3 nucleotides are TGCGCCAGCAGCCACCCGGGACTAGCGGGAGGGCCGAATCAAGAGACCCAGTACTTC.

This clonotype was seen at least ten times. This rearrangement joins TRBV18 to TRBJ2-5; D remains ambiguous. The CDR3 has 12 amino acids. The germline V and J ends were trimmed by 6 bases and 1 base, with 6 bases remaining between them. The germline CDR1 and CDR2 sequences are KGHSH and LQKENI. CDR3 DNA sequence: TGTGCCAGCTCCGTTTTCCAAGAGACCCAGTACTTC. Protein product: CASSVFQETQYF.

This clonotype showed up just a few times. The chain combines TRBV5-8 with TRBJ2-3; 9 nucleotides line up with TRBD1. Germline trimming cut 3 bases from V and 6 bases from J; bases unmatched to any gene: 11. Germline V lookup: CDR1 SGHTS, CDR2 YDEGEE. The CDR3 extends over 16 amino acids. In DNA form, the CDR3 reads TGTGCCAGCAGCTCGGACAGGGGATTGGGTTCGGATACGCAGTATTTT. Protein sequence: CASSSDRGLGSDTQYF. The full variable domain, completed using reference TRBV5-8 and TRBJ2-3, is EAGVTQSPTHLIKTRGQQATLRCSPISGHTSVYWYQQALGLGLQFLLWYDEGEERNRGNFPPRFSGRQFPNYSSELNVNALELEDSALYLCASSSDRGLGSDTQYFGPGTRLTVL.

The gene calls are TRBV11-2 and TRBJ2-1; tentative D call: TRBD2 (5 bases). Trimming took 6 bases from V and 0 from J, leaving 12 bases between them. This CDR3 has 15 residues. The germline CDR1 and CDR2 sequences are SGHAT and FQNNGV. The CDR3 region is CASRTPGSSYNEQFF. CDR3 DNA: TGTGCCAGCAGAACTCCGGGGAGCTCCTACAATGAGCAGTTCTTC.

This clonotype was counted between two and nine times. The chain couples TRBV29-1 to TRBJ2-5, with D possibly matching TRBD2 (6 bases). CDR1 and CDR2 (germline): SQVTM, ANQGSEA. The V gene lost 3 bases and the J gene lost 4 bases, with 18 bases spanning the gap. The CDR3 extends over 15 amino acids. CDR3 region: CSVEVAATRRETQYF. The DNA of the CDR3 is TGCAGCGTTGAGGTAGCGGCTACTCGCAGAGAGACCCAGTACTTC.

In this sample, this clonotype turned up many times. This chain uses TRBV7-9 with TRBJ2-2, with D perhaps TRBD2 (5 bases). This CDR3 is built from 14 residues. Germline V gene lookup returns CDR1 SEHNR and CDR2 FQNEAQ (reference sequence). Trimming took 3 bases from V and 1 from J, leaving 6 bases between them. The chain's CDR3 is CASSLAGNTGELFF. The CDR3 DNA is TGTGCCAGCAGCTTGGCGGGGAACACCGGGGAGCTGTTTTTT.

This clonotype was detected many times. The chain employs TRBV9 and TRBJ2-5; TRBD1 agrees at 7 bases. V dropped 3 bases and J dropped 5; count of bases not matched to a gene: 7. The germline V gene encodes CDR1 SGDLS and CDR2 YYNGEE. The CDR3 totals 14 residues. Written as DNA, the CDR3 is TGTGCCAGCAGCGGCTTAACAGGGGCGGAGACCCAGTACTTC. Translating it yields CASSGLTGAETQYF.

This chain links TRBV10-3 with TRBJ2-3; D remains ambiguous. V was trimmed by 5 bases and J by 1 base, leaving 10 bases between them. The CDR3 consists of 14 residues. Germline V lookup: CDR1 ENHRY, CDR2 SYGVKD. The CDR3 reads CAISSGGGTDTQYF. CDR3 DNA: TGTGCCATCAGTTCCGGTGGGGGCACAGATACGCAGTATTTT.

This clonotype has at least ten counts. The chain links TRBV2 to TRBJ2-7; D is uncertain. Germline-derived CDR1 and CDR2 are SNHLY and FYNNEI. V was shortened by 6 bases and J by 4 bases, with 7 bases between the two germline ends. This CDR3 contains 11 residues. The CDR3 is CASREIYEQYF. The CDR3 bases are TGTGCCAGCAGAGAAATTTACGAGCAGTACTTC.

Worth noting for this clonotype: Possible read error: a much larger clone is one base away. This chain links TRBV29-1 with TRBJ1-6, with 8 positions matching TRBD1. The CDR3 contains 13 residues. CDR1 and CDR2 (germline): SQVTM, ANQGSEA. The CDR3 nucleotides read TGCAGCGTGAGGACAGGGATGGATTCATCCCTCCACTTT. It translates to CSVRTGMDSSLHF.

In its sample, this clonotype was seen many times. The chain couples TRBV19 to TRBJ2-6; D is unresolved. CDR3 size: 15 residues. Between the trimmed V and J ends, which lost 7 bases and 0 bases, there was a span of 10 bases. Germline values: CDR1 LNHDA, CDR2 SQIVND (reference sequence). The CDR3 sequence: CASTLSTSGANVLTF. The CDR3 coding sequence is TGTGCCAGTACCTTATCTACCTCTGGGGCCAACGTCCTGACTTTC.

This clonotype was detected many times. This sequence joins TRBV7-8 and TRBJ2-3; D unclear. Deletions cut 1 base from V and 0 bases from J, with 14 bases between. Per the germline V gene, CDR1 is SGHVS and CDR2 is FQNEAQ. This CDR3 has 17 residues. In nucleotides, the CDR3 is TGTGCCAGCAGCTTAGTAGGTGACTTCACTAGCACAGATACGCAGTATTTT. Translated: CASSLVGDFTSTDTQYF.

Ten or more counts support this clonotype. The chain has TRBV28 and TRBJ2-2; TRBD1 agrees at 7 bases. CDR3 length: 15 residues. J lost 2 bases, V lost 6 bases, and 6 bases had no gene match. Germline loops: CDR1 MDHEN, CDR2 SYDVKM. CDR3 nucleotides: TGTGCCAGCAGAACCGGGACAGTCAACACCGGGGAGCTGTTTTTT. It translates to CASRTGTVNTGELFF.

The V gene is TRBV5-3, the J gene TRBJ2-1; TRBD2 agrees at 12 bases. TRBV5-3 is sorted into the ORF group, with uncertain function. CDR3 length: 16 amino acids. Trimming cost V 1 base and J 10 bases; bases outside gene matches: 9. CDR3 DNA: TGTGCCAGAAGCTTGTGGGGACTAGCGGGTCCCAGGGAGCAGTTCTTC. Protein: CARSLWGLAGPREQFF.